This entry describes one T cell receptor (beta chain). The data were obtained in a study of blood T cell repertoires in COVID-19. Study background: Samples representing acute and convalescent COVID-19 were sourced from the United States, Italy and Spain. The analysed material was cDNA or gDNA that came from T cells, B-cell-depleted T cells, or PBMCs.

CDR1 and CDR2 from the germline V gene are SGHRS and YFSETQ. The CDR3 covers 15 residues. The junction had 3 bases not matched to a gene; V was cut back by 4 bases and J by 0 bases. Authors' data handling: Quantification of nucleated cells was approximated via reference gene primer amplification. Data came from immunoSEQ multiplex PCR; TCRdb stores just in-frame clones and leaves some out. The D gene and trimming were derived from the DNA, and the V and J assignments and clone size from that table. This table holds about 24,000 clones, around 81% found once. The chain uses TRBV5-1 and TRBJ2-1; 8 bases fit TRBD2. Sequenced sample: peripheral blood. The clonotype originates from a man between 65 and 79 years old with acute or convalescent COVID-19. CDR3 residues: CASSITSGSYNEQFF. The DNA for the CDR3 is TGCGCCAGCAGCATAACTAGCGGCTCCTACAATGAGCAGTTCTTC.